The 8 T cell receptor beta chains below all came from one sample that was sequenced in a study of quantifying T cell responses using KT2 cells. Study-level information: TCR alpha and beta constant-region primers primed reverse transcription of RNA.

A single-stranded UMI oligo with SP2 sequence was ligated to cDNA 3' ends. An equimolar mix of RC1.1 and RC1.2 primed the beta chain across TRBC1 and TRBC2. TCRdb re-called the UMI-ligation and nested PCR reads through MiXCR, storing one row per CDR3 protein. The sample consists of 52,000 or so distinct CDR3 sequences, more than 9% of them appearing once. The specimen sequenced was PBMCs spiked with cells of the T cell clone KT2. Source of these receptors: a human donor.

This clonotype was observed many times. The chain carries TRBV4-2 and TRBJ2-3, with 8 bases that match TRBD2. V was clipped by 1 base and J by 4 bases; unmatched bases: 7. CDR3 length: 16 amino acids. Germline loops: CDR1 LGHNA, CDR2 YNFKEQ. The CDR3 reads CASSQAGGMGADTQYF. The CDR3 coding sequence is TGTGCCAGCAGCCAAGCGGGGGGGATGGGCGCAGATACGCAGTATTTT.

This chain links TRBV5-5 with TRBJ1-5; D call uncertain. CDR1 and CDR2 from the germline V gene are SGHKS and YYEKEE (reference sequence). The CDR3 loop spans 14 amino acids. V lost 0 bases and J 8 bases, leaving 12 bases between the germline ends. DNA for the CDR3: TGTGCCAGCAGCTTGGGATCAGCCGGGGAGCCCCAGCATTTT. It encodes CASSLGSAGEPQHF.

This chain uses TRBV12-3 or TRBV12-4 with TRBJ1-5; D gene uncertain. Between the trimmed V and J ends, which lost 2 bases and 5 bases, there was a span of 7 bases. The CDR3 has 13 residues. DNA of the CDR3: TGTGCCAGCAGTTTACGGGTTGATCAGCCCCAGCATTTT. Translation gives CASSLRVDQPQHF.

The chain carries TRBV7-9 and TRBJ2-3; no clear D gene. The CDR3 extends over 12 amino acids. Germline V gives CDR1 SEHNR, CDR2 FQNEAQ (reference sequence). Trimming removed 6 bases from V and 10 bases from J, with 14 bases in between. The DNA of the CDR3 is TGTGCCAGCAGTTTCGAAGAAAGGGCGCAGTATTTT. Translation gives CASSFEERAQYF.

The sample holds many counts of this clonotype. The chain links TRBV20-1 to TRBJ2-7, with 10 positions matching TRBD2. Per germline, CDR1 DFQATT and CDR2 SNEGSKA (reference sequence). CDR3 length: 13 residues. With V trimmed by 6 bases and J by 5 bases, 7 bases remained unmatched. The CDR3 DNA reads TGCAGTGCCCCTAGCGGGAGTTGGAACGAGCAGTACTTC. Protein: CSAPSGSWNEQYF.

This clonotype showed up just a few times. The V gene is TRBV7-9, the J gene TRBJ1-2; D is ambiguous. Germline V gene data show CDR1 as SEHNR and CDR2 as FQNEAQ (reference sequence). This CDR3 is built from 12 residues. Trimming removed 1 base from V and 7 bases from J, with 7 bases in between. The CDR3 here is CASSLELSGYTF. The CDR3, as DNA: TGTGCCAGCAGCTTAGAACTCTCTGGCTACACCTTC.

The V and J genes are TRBV20-1 and TRBJ2-4; possibly TRBD2 for D (6 bases). Germline V gives CDR1 DFQATT, CDR2 SNEGSKA (reference sequence). This CDR3 comprises 15 residues. Trimming took 4 bases from V and 4 from J, leaving 17 bases between them. This CDR3 is CSANEGRTGKNIQYF. The CDR3 DNA reads as TGCAGTGCTAACGAGGGGAGGACGGGGAAAAACATTCAGTACTTC.

The chain joins TRBV7-6 to TRBJ2-5; the D call may be TRBD1 or TRBD2 (5 bases each). The germline CDR1 and CDR2 sequences are SGHVS and FNYEAQ. This CDR3 has 16 amino acids. V lost 2 bases and J lost 2, with 15 bases in between. CDR3 amino acids: CASSLSGSGAQETQYF. In nucleotides, the CDR3 is TGTGCCAGCAGCTTAAGTGGTTCCGGGGCTCAAGAGACCCAGTACTTC. Based on the CDR3 plus reference TRBV7-6 and TRBJ2-5, the full variable domain is GAGVSQSPRYKVTKRGQDVALRCDPISGHVSLYWYRQALGQGPEFLTYFNYEAQQDKSGLPNDRFSAERPEGSISTLTIQRTEQRDSAMYRCASSLSGSGAQETQYFGPGTRLLVL.